A single sample gave rise to the 8 T cell receptor beta chains below, sequenced in a study of blood T cell repertoires in COVID-19. Profiled with immunoSEQ multiplex PCR; TCRdb holds only in-frame clones, not every one. The sample has some 230,000 clones, 86% seen once. Sequencing was done on a sample of peripheral blood. Receptor source: a man aged 30 to 39 who had recovered from COVID-19.

This chain joins TRBV19 and TRBJ2-2, with 8 nucleotides matching TRBD1. Germline V gene data show CDR1 as LNHDA and CDR2 as SQIVND (reference sequence). The CDR3 totals 15 residues. V was pared by 4 bases and J by 4 bases, with 5 bases of the junction left unmatched. The CDR3 sequence is CASSSRGLSTGELFF. CDR3 sequence (DNA): TGTGCCAGTAGTAGCAGGGGGCTAAGCACCGGGGAGCTGTTTTTT.

The chain uses TRBV5-1 and TRBJ1-5, with TRBD1 identical over 8 bases. Per germline, CDR1 SGHRS and CDR2 YFSETQ. The J segment lost 2 bases and the V segment lost 3 bases, leaving 4 bases of the junction unmatched. CDR3 length: 15 residues. The CDR3 sequence: CASSSGQGGNQPQHF. Written as DNA, the CDR3 is TGCGCCAGCAGCTCAGGACAGGGAGGCAATCAGCCCCAGCATTTT.

This clone was detected once. V is TRBV30 and J is TRBJ1-2, with 7 positions matching TRBD1. Per germline, CDR1 GTSNPN and CDR2 SVGIG (reference sequence). CDR3 size: 13 residues. V was clipped by 2 bases and J by 7 bases; unmatched bases: 7. The CDR3 DNA reads TGTGCCTGGAGTTTGACAGGGAATAGTGGCTACACCTTC. Encoded protein: CAWSLTGNSGYTF.

This chain links TRBV10-1 with TRBJ2-2, with D perhaps matching TRBD2 (7 bases). V was clipped by 8 bases and J by 7 bases, with 11 bases between them. The length of the CDR3 is 12 residues. Germline loops: CDR1 WNHNN, CDR2 SYGVQD (reference sequence). The CDR3 coding sequence is TGCGCCAGCGGGGGGGGGCACGGGGAGCTGTTTTTT. Protein: CASGGGHGELFF.

The chain links TRBV10-2 to TRBJ2-5, with a tentative D call TRBD2 (5 bases). This CDR3 spans 14 amino acids. In germline, CDR1 is WSHSY, CDR2 SAAADI. Trimming took off 2 bases at V and 5 bases at J, with 12 bases between the two ends. The DNA for the CDR3 is TGCGCCAGCAGTGAGGGCACATCGGGGGAGACCCAGTACTTC. It codes for CASSEGTSGETQYF.

The J gene is TRBJ1-2, the V gene TRBV5-1, with D perhaps TRBD1 (5 bases). This CDR3 has 15 residues. Looked up from germline, CDR1 is SGHRS and CDR2 is YFSETQ. Between the trimmed V and J ends, which lost 3 bases and 0 bases, there was a span of 12 bases. CDR3 region: CASSSGGGTNYGYTF. The CDR3 region has the DNA TGCGCCAGCAGCTCGGGGGGAGGAACTAACTATGGCTACACCTTC.

The rearrangement links TRBV4-1 to TRBJ2-3, with 7 bases identical to TRBD1. V gave up 6 bases and J gave up 2 bases; unmatched junction bases: 2. Germline values: CDR1 MGHRA, CDR2 YSYEKL. The CDR3 loop spans 13 amino acids. The CDR3, as DNA: TGCGCCAGCAGGACAGGGCCCACAGATACGCAGTATTTT. Its translation is CASRTGPTDTQYF.

The chain recombines TRBV4-3 with TRBJ2-7, with 9 bases aligning to TRBD1. Germline CDR1 LGHNA, CDR2 YSLEER. J lost 6 bases, V lost 4 bases, and 13 bases had no gene match. The CDR3 has 16 residues. For the CDR3, the DNA is TGCGCCAGCAGCCGATCGTCGGACAGGGGCTCGGGCGAGCAGTACTTC. Translated, it gives CASSRSSDRGSGEQYF.